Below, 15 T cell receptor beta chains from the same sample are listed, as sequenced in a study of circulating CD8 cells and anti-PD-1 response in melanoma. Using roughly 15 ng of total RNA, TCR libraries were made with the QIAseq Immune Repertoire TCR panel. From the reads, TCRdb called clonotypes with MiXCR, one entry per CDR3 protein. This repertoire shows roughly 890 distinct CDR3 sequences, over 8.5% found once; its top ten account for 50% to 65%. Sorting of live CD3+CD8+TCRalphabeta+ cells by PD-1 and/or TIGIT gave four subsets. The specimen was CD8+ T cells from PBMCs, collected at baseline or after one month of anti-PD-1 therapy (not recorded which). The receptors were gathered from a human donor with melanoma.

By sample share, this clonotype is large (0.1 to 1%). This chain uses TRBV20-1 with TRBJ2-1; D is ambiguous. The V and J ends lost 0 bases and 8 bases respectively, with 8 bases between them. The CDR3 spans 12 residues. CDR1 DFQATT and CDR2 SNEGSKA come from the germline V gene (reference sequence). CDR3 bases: TGCAGTGCTAGAGATCTAGGGTATGAGCAGTTCTTC. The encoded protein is CSARDLGYEQFF.

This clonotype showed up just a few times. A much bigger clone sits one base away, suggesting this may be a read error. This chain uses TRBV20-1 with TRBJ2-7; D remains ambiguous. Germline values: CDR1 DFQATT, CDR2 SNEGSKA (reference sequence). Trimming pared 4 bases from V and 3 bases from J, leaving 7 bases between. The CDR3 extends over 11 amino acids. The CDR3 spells CSAKPSYEQYF. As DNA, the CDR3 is TGCAGTGCTAAGCCAAGCTACGAGCAGTACTTC.

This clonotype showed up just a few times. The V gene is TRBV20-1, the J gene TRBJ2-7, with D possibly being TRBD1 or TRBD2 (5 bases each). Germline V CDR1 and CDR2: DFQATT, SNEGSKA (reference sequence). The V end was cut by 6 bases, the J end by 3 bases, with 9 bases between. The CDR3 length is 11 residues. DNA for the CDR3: TGCAGTGCGAGGGACCTCTACGAGCAGTACTTC. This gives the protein CSARDLYEQYF.

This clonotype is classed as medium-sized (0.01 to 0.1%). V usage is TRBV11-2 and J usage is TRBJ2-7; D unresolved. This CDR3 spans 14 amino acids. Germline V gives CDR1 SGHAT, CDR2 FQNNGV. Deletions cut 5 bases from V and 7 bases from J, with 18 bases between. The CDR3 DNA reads TGTGCCAGCAGCCCCAGGTCCTATCTATGGGAGCAGTACTTC. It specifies CASSPRSYLWEQYF.

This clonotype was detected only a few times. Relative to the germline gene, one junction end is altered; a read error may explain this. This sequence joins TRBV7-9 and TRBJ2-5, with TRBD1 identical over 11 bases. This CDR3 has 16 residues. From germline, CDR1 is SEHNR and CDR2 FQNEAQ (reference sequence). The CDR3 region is CASSLGQGASSESQYF. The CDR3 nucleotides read TGTGCCAGCAGCCTCGGACAGGGGGCATCTTCAGAGTCCCAGTACTTC.

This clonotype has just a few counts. CDR3 bases: TGTGCCAGTAGTATAGGTCCTTCTCCGGCCAATGAGCAGTTCTTC. Encoded protein: CASSIGPSPANEQFF. The V gene is TRBV19, the J gene TRBJ2-1; no definite D call. This CDR3 is 15 amino acids long. CDR1 LNHDA and CDR2 SQIVND come from the germline V gene (reference sequence). The V end was cut by 1 base, the J end by 6 bases, with 13 bases between. Full variable domain (remainder filled in from reference TRBV19 and TRBJ2-1): DGGITQSPKYLFRKEGQNVTLSCEQNLNHDAMYWYRQDPGQGLRLIYYSQIVNDFQKGDIAEGYSVSREKKESFPLTVTSAQKNPTAFYLCASSIGPSPANEQFFGPGTRLTVL.

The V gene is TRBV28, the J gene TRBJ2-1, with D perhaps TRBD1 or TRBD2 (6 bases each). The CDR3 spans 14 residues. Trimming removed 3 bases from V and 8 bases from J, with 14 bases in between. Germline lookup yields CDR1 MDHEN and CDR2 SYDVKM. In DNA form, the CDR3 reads TGTGCCAGCAGTTTCCCGGGGGCGGGATATGAGCAGTTCTTC. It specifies CASSFPGAGYEQFF. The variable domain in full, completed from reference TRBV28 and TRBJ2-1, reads DVKVTQSSRYLVKRTGEKVFLECVQDMDHENMFWYRQDPGLGLRLIYFSYDVKMKEKGDIPEGYSVSREKKERFSLILESASTNQTSMYLCASSFPGAGYEQFFGPGTRLTVL.

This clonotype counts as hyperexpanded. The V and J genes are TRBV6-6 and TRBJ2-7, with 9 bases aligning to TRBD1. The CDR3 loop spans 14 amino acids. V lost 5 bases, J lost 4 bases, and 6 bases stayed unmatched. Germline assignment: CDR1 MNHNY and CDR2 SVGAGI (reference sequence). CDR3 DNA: TGTGCCAGCAGTGCGGACAGGGGATGGTACGAGCAGTACTTC. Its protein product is CASSADRGWYEQYF.

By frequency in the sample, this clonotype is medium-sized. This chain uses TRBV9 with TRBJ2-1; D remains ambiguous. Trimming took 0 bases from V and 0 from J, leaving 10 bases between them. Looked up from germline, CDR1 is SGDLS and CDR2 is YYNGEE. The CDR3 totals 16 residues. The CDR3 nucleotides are TGTGCCAGCAGCGTAGGATCCGCGAGCTCCTACAATGAGCAGTTCTTC. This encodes CASSVGSASSYNEQFF.

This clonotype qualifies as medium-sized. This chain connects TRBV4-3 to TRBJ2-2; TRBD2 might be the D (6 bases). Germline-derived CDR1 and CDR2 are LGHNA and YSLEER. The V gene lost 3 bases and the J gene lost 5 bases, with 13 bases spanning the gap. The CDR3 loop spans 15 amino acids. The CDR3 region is CASSHAHGGTGELFF. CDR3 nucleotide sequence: TGCGCCAGCAGCCACGCCCACGGAGGGACCGGGGAGCTGTTTTTT.

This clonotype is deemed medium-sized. Here the CDR3 reads CASSLVGGGGDTQYF. In DNA form, the CDR3 reads TGTGCCAGCAGTCTGGTCGGGGGGGGAGGAGATACGCAGTATTTT. The J gene is TRBJ2-3, the V gene TRBV27; 8 bases are shared with TRBD2. V dropped 5 bases and J dropped 5; count of bases not matched to a gene: 9. The CDR3 totals 15 residues. Germline V gene sequence: CDR1 MNHEY, CDR2 SMNVEV (reference sequence).

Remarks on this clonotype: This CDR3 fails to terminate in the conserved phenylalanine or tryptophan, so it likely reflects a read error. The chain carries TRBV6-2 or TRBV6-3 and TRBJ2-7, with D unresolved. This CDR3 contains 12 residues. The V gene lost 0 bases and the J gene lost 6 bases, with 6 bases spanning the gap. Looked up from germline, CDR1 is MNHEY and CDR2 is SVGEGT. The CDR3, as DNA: TGTGCCAGCAGTTACTCGACAACCGAGCAGTACCTC. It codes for CASSYSTTEQYL.

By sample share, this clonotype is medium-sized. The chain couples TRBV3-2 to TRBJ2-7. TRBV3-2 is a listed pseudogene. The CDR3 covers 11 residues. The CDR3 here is CASSPKYEQYF. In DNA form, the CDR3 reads TGTGCCAGCAGCCCCAAATACGAGCAGTACTTC.

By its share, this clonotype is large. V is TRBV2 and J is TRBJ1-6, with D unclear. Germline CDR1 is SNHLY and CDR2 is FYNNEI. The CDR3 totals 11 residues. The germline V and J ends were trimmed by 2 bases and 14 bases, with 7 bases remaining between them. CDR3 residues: CASSESQSLHF. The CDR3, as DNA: TGTGCCAGCAGTGAATCCCAGTCCCTCCACTTT.

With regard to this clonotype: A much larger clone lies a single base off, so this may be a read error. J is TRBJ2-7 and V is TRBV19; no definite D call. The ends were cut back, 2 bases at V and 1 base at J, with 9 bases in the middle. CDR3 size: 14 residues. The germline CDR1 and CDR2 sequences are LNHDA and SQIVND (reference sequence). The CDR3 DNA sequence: TGTGCCAGTAGTATAAAAGGGCTTTCCTACGAGCAGTACTTC. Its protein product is CASSIKGLSYEQYF.